One T cell receptor beta chain is described in this entry. After removal of 2 bases from V and 7 bases from J, the junction contained 3 bases not matched to a gene. CDR1 and CDR2 from the germline V gene are SGHAT and FQNNGV. The CDR3 is made up of 15 amino acids. The data originate from a study of blood T cell repertoires in COVID-19. Study-level information: Sites across the United States, Italy and Spain contributed samples from acute and convalescent COVID-19.

The table came from immunoSEQ multiplex PCR; TCRdb's copy has only in-frame clones and leaves some out. The sample lists approximately 93,000 clones, roughly 70% occurring once. The receptor was isolated from an elderly woman with acute or convalescent COVID-19. This sequence joins TRBV11-2 and TRBJ2-3, with 13 nucleotides matching TRBD2. Sequenced input: peripheral blood. The CDR3 reads CASSLRLAGGYTQYF. CDR3 nucleotides: TGTGCCAGCAGCTTAAGACTAGCGGGGGGATATACGCAGTATTTT.